A single sample is the source of the 24 T cell receptor beta chains below, sequenced in a study of cytomegalovirus exposure and HLA in healthy donors. Primers included in the PCR were 60 Vbeta and 13 Jbeta primers. Sequenced by immunoSEQ multiplex PCR; TCRdb stores in-frame clones only, minus some. The data contain about 130,000 clones, approximately 79% of them singletons. The sample was PBMCs. Every receptor here comes from a middle-aged man in good health and CMV-seropositive.

J is TRBJ2-1 and V is TRBV5-1, with 7 bases aligning to TRBD2. The ends lost 3 bases at V and 8 bases at J; junction bases unmatched: 17. CDR3 length: 17 amino acids. CDR1 SGHRS and CDR2 YFSETQ come from the germline V gene. CDR3 sequence reads: CASSYPLGGRAVDEQFF. As DNA, the CDR3 is TGCGCCAGCAGCTATCCCCTCGGGGGGAGGGCCGTCGATGAGCAGTTCTTC.

The rearrangement joins TRBV18 to TRBJ2-7; possibly TRBD1 for D (6 bases). V lost 4 bases, J lost 6 bases, and 10 bases lay in between. CDR3 length equals 12 residues. CDR1 and CDR2 (germline): KGHSH, LQKENI. CDR3 in DNA: TGTGCCAGCTCACTCCGGACAGTCGAGCAGTACTTC. It translates to CASSLRTVEQYF.

CDR3 DNA: TGTGCCAGCAGTTTATGGCCGATGAGGGAGTACTTC. As protein: CASSLWPMREYF. The rearrangement uses TRBV27 and TRBJ2-7; D may be TRBD2 (5 bases). The germline V gene has CDR1 MNHEY and CDR2 SMNVEV (reference sequence). Trimming removed 1 base at V and 11 bases at J, with 12 bases between. CDR3 length: 12 amino acids.

V is TRBV28 and J is TRBJ2-7; 12 bases are shared with TRBD2. Germline V gene sequence: CDR1 MDHEN, CDR2 SYDVKM. J lost 1 base, V lost 8 bases, and 15 bases had no gene match. This CDR3 contains 18 residues. CDR3 region: CASHPGLAGSARSYEQYF. The CDR3 DNA reads TGTGCCAGCCACCCCGGACTAGCGGGATCCGCCCGGTCCTACGAGCAGTACTTC.

CDR3: CASLGGLLVAKNIQYF. The CDR3 DNA sequence: TGTGCCAGCTTGGGGGGTTTGCTAGTGGCCAAAAACATTCAGTACTTC. This chain connects TRBV28 to TRBJ2-4; D possibly corresponds to TRBD2 (6 bases). V was clipped by 8 bases and J by 1 base, with 18 bases between them. The CDR3 loop spans 16 amino acids. CDR1 MDHEN and CDR2 SYDVKM come from the germline V gene.

This chain uses TRBV28 with TRBJ1-4; tentative D call: TRBD1 (5 bases). The V end lost 8 bases, the J end lost 0 bases, and 25 bases lay between the germline ends. Germline V gene data show CDR1 as MDHEN and CDR2 as SYDVKM. The CDR3 is 19 residues long. CDR3 nucleotides: TGTGCCAGCTCCCGGACAAGTTCATTAAGCGGGGCAACTAATGAAAAACTGTTTTTT. Residues: CASSRTSSLSGATNEKLFF.

The rearrangement joins TRBV27 to TRBJ2-5; TRBD2 agrees at 8 bases. The J segment lost 5 bases and the V segment lost 4 bases, leaving 6 bases of the junction unmatched. The germline CDR1 and CDR2 sequences are MNHEY and SMNVEV (reference sequence). CDR3 size: 14 residues. The CDR3 DNA reads as TGTGCCAGCAGTTCGGGACTAGGGTCTGAGACCCAGTACTTC. Its translation is CASSSGLGSETQYF.

This clone was recorded a few times. The chain links TRBV19 to TRBJ1-1; D ambiguous. Trimming removed 2 bases from V and 0 bases from J, with 10 bases in between. CDR1 is LNHDA, CDR2 SQIVND, per germline (reference sequence). The CDR3 has 15 residues. The CDR3 DNA is TGTGCCAGTAGTATATTGACATCCATGAACACTGAAGCTTTCTTT. It translates to CASSILTSMNTEAFF.

CDR3 DNA sequence: TGTGCCAGTAGTATAGATCCGGGACAGGGTATTGAGCAGTTCTTC. Translated: CASSIDPGQGIEQFF. This rearrangement joins TRBV19 to TRBJ2-1, with TRBD1 matching over 9 bases. The CDR3 covers 15 residues. Germline assignment: CDR1 LNHDA and CDR2 SQIVND (reference sequence). Unmatched junction bases numbered 6, after V lost 0 bases and J lost 9 bases.

The chain joins TRBV6-1 to TRBJ2-5, with D perhaps TRBD2 (6 bases). V lost 6 bases and J 5 bases, leaving 13 bases between the germline ends. In germline, CDR1 is MNHNS, CDR2 SASEGT. CDR3 length: 13 amino acids. DNA for the CDR3: TGTGCCAGCAGCCAGGAGCGGGTGGAGACCCAGTACTTC. Its protein product is CASSQERVETQYF.

The V and J genes are TRBV27 and TRBJ2-4; 8 nucleotides align to TRBD2. In germline, CDR1 is MNHEY, CDR2 SMNVEV (reference sequence). Trimming removed 6 bases from V and 8 bases from J; junction bases left unmatched: 12. The CDR3 has 15 residues. The CDR3 nucleotides are TGTGCCAGCAGCTCCCCCGGGACTAGTCTCTACATTCAGTACTTC. Amino acids: CASSSPGTSLYIQYF.

The genes are TRBV12-5 and TRBJ2-1; D might be TRBD2 (5 bases). V lost 5 bases and J lost 7, with 12 bases in between. The CDR3 is made up of 13 amino acids. Germline values: CDR1 LGHNT, CDR2 FRNRAP. CDR3 in amino acids: CASGLGRRNEQFF. CDR3 DNA sequence: TGTGCTAGTGGTCTGGGCAGGAGGAATGAGCAGTTCTTC.

The chain uses TRBV9 and TRBJ2-7, with 10 positions matching TRBD1. The CDR3 is 16 amino acids. J was trimmed by 3 bases and V by 4 bases; bases with no gene match: 10. CDR1 and CDR2 from the germline V gene are SGDLS and YYNGEE. This CDR3 is CASSPRTGTGDYEQYF. The CDR3, as DNA: TGTGCCAGCAGCCCCCGCACCGGGACAGGGGACTACGAGCAGTACTTC.

This rearrangement joins TRBV2 to TRBJ2-2, with D possibly matching TRBD1 (6 bases). Trimming pared 0 bases from V and 6 bases from J, leaving 17 bases between. The CDR3 contains 17 residues. From germline, CDR1 is SNHLY and CDR2 FYNNEI. The CDR3 is CASSEAHRAIVPGELFF. The CDR3 region has the DNA TGTGCCAGCAGTGAAGCCCACAGGGCGATCGTTCCCGGGGAGCTGTTTTTT. Complete variable domain (other parts from reference TRBV2 and TRBJ2-2): EPEVTQTPSHQVTQMGQEVILRCVPISNHLYFYWYRQILGQKVEFLVSFYNNEISEKSEIFDDQFSVERPDGSNFTLKIRSTKLEDSAMYFCASSEAHRAIVPGELFFGEGSRLTVL.

This rearrangement joins TRBV7-8 to TRBJ2-1; 9 bases line up with TRBD2. From germline, CDR1 is SGHVS and CDR2 FQNEAQ. V dropped 4 bases and J dropped 1; count of bases not matched to a gene: 5. The CDR3 runs to 16 residues. The CDR3 DNA is TGTGCCAGCAGCTGGGCCAGCGGGAGGTCCTACAATGAGCAGTTCTTC. This codes for CASSWASGRSYNEQFF.

The rearrangement links TRBV7-3 to TRBJ2-1; weak D call: TRBD2 (6 bases). CDR3 size: 17 residues. Trimming removed 5 bases from V and 4 bases from J, with 21 bases in between. Per germline, CDR1 SGHTA and CDR2 FQGTGA. The chain's CDR3 is CASSPRRGAEGYNEQFF. In DNA, the CDR3 is TGTGCCAGCAGCCCTAGGAGGGGAGCGGAGGGGTACAATGAGCAGTTCTTC.

The V call is TRBV5-1, the J call TRBJ1-2, with D possibly being TRBD1 (5 bases). Germline V gene sequence: CDR1 SGHRS, CDR2 YFSETQ. This CDR3 has 13 residues. V was cut by 5 bases and J by 5 bases, with 13 bases left in between. For the CDR3, the DNA is TGCGCCAGCAGTTCACAGGTCCTATATGGCTACACCTTC. This sequence encodes CASSSQVLYGYTF.

The V call is TRBV4-1, the J call TRBJ2-3; D is ambiguous. With 1 base removed from V and 2 bases from J, the gap between germline ends came to 19 bases. There are 18 residues in the CDR3. Germline V gene data show CDR1 as MGHRA and CDR2 as YSYEKL. The CDR3 sequence is CASSQGTSDSLSTDTQYF. CDR3 in DNA: TGCGCCAGCAGCCAAGGCACATCTGATTCTCTCTCCACAGATACGCAGTATTTT.

The chain is built from TRBV28 and TRBJ2-7, with 9 bases lining up with TRBD1. CDR3 length equals 13 residues. CDR1 and CDR2 from the germline V gene are MDHEN and SYDVKM. Trimming cost V 5 bases and J 4 bases; bases outside gene matches: 3. This chain's CDR3 is CASSLTGGYEQYF. CDR3 coding DNA: TGTGCCAGCAGTCTGACAGGGGGTTACGAGCAGTACTTC. Combining the CDR3 with reference TRBV28 and TRBJ2-7 gives the whole variable domain DVKVTQSSRYLVKRTGEKVFLECVQDMDHENMFWYRQDPGLGLRLIYFSYDVKMKEKGDIPEGYSVSREKKERFSLILESASTNQTSMYLCASSLTGGYEQYFGPGTRLTVT.

This clone was counted between two and nine times. This chain joins TRBV6-1 and TRBJ2-5; D may be TRBD1 (6 bases). TRBJ2-7 explains the end of the DNA better; the J call may be wrong. This CDR3 contains 13 residues. CDR1 and CDR2 from the germline V gene are MNHNS and SASEGT. The CDR3 is CASSPLDSYEQYF. As DNA, the CDR3 is TGTGCCAGCAGCCCTCTGGACAGCTACGAGCAGTACTTC.

The chain joins TRBV5-5 to TRBJ1-1; D gene ambiguous. Germline V lookup: CDR1 SGHKS, CDR2 YYEKEE (reference sequence). Trimming pared 2 bases from V and 6 bases from J, leaving 11 bases between. This CDR3 comprises 13 residues. The CDR3 nucleotides read TGTGCCAGCAGCTTTGCAACACAATCTGAAGCTTTCTTT. This sequence encodes CASSFATQSEAFF.

This clone turned up a few times. The V and J genes are TRBV5-4 and TRBJ1-1; D remains unclear. V gave up 2 bases and J gave up 4 bases, with 6 bases separating them. The CDR3 loop spans 12 amino acids. Germline values: CDR1 SGHNT, CDR2 YYREEE (reference sequence). As DNA, the CDR3 is TGTGCCAGCAGCTTCGGTGGCACTGAAGCTTTCTTT. Amino acids: CASSFGGTEAFF.

This rearrangement joins TRBV29-1 to TRBJ2-5; the match to TRBD1 covers 8 bases. The CDR3 totals 12 residues. Germline CDR1 reads SQVTM; CDR2 reads ANQGSEA. V lost 6 bases and J lost 7; bases outside the gene matches: 7. The CDR3 sequence: CSVDRDRGTQYF. The CDR3 region has the DNA TGCAGCGTGGACAGGGACCGGGGGACCCAGTACTTC.

The chain has TRBV2 and TRBJ2-5; 8 bases agree with TRBD2. The J call may be in error: the DNA end matches TRBJ2-7 better. Germline CDR1 is SNHLY and CDR2 is FYNNEI. This CDR3 comprises 14 residues. CDR3 residues: CASDRGGSSHEQYF. For the CDR3, the DNA is TGTGCCAGCGATCGGGGGGGGAGTAGCCACGAGCAGTACTTC.